The entry below gives a single T cell receptor (beta chain) sequence along with its context. Its matching antigen is unknown. The data derive from a study of shared clonotypes between healthy human individuals. Points from the study as a whole: The represented genetic and exposure-history diversity was limited by the small number of donors. It was observed that 5% to 6.5% of naive CD4 clonotypes were shared across a few donors.

Assay: immunoSEQ multiplex PCR; the TCRdb copy retains only in-frame clones and omits some. The sample includes 1.6 million or so clones, 95% to 97% of them seen just once. The germline V gene encodes CDR1 MGHDK and CDR2 SYGVNS. V shed 4 bases and J shed 0 bases, with 14 bases lying between them. CDR3 size: 16 residues. J is TRBJ2-3 and V is TRBV25-1; the D is unclear. Sequences were obtained from naive CD4+ T cells sorted from blood. Subset defined: CD45RA+ positively selected. The sequence came from a man between 25 and 39 years old in good health. CDR3 coding DNA: TGTGCCAGCAGTGGGATCGGTGGTCCTAGCACAGATACGCAGTATTTT. Protein sequence: CASSGIGGPSTDTQYF.